One sample yielded the 4 T cell receptor beta chains listed below, sequenced in a study of cytomegalovirus exposure and HLA in healthy donors. The primer mix had 60 Vbeta and 13 Jbeta primers. Clones were sequenced by immunoSEQ multiplex PCR, and TCRdb holds only the in-frame ones, with some missing. The sample features 130,000 or so clones, with approximately 1.7% in its top ten. The source material was PBMCs. The receptor set was obtained from a woman aged 35 to 49 in good health and CMV-seropositive.

CDR3 DNA: TGCGCCAGCAGCCCGGGGGTAGCGGGAGCTGGAGAGCAGTTCTTC. Translation: CASSPGVAGAGEQFF. This chain joins TRBV10-2 and TRBJ2-1, with 9 bases aligning to TRBD2. Trimming took 6 bases from V and 10 from J; bases not matched to a gene: 13. The CDR3 covers 15 residues. Germline V CDR1 and CDR2: WSHSY, SAAADI.

The V gene is TRBV7-9, the J gene TRBJ2-1; 10 positions agree with TRBD2. J lost 10 bases, V lost 3 bases, and 0 bases had no gene match. Germline V gene sequence: CDR1 SEHNR, CDR2 FQNEAQ (reference sequence). This CDR3 has 12 amino acids. The CDR3 coding sequence is TGTGCCAGCAGCTTGGGACTAGCGGAGCAGTTCTTC. This sequence encodes CASSLGLAEQFF.

The rearrangement uses TRBV27 and TRBJ2-2; TRBD1 might be the D (6 bases). The CDR3 runs 16 residues. V gave up 6 bases and J gave up 2 bases, with 16 bases separating them. Germline CDR1 is MNHEY and CDR2 is SMNVEV (reference sequence). CDR3 residues: CASRGTRTANTGELFF. CDR3 DNA sequence: TGTGCCAGCAGGGGGACCCGGACAGCAAACACCGGGGAGCTGTTTTTT.

The chain joins TRBV5-4 to TRBJ2-1, with 11 bases aligning to TRBD2. The germline V gene encodes CDR1 SGHNT and CDR2 YYREEE (reference sequence). J lost 7 bases, V lost 0 bases, and 3 bases had no gene match. The CDR3 spans 15 residues. CDR3 DNA: TGTGCCAGCAGCTTGGGGGTAGCGGGAGGGAATGAGCAGTTCTTC. Amino acids: CASSLGVAGGNEQFF.